The entry below describes one T cell receptor (beta chain). The specificity of this receptor is unknown. No qualities accompany the bases; no much larger clone lies one base away. The sample carries other DNA sequences with the same CDR3. According to the study, the label for this sample's time point signals: cells obtained before transplantation from donor or recipient. CD3+CD4+ and CD3+CD8+ populations were FACS-sorted from unstimulated pre-transplant donor and recipient cells taken from spleen or lymph nodes. The library was built by means of the immunoSEQ multiplex PCR assay. For most patients, genomic DNA was isolated using the Qiagen DNeasy Blood and Tissue Kit and was shipped frozen to Adaptive Biotechnologies for TCR sequencing. For most patients, genomic DNA was subjected to high-throughput TCR-beta CDR3 sequencing by Adaptive Biotechnologies. The published analysis was carried out like this. TCR sequencing data for over 15 patients were retrieved from Adaptive's ImmunoSEQ software; a few other patients were processed with MiXCR and VDJtools. To correct CD4 versus CD8 sorting errors, any sequence found in both subsets at a frequency ratio below 5:1 was removed. CDR3 nucleotide sequences shared between donor and recipient were removed because the origin of such sequences could not be assigned. Alloreactive clones required at least 2-fold expansion over unstimulated cells and minimum CFSE-low frequency of 0.002% (template counts) or 0.001% (read counts). Clones were considered mappable if detected in sequenced pre-transplant spleen, lymph node, or MLR CFSE-low populations of the donor or recipient. Cumulative frequency of alloreactive clones was calculated as a percentage of all sequences weighted by copy number. Sourced from immuneACCESS, this table was stored by TCRdb with only in-frame sequences that have V and J called. A share of the clones is absent; for the studies checked, an unresolved V gene accounts for under half, and the remainder has no known explanation. The V and J calls and clone size come from that table; D and trimming were worked out from the DNA. The sample records some 130,000 clones, roughly 95% of which are singletons. In total, the top ten clones hold roughly 3.5% of the sample.

The CDR3 goes from the cysteine to the phenylalanine over 14 residues. The only DNA kept is the CDR3, 42 bases in frame from the first base. Germline trimming amounts to 4 bases on V and 6 bases on J, with 1 as the count of junction bases outside the gene matches. CDR1 and CDR2, per the germline V gene (reference sequence), are WNHNN and SYGVQD. This entry is derived from a study of graft-versus-host responses after intestinal transplantation (dated by TCRdb to the early 2020s). In terms of the full investigation: Recipients received multivisceral, liver-intestinal, or isolated intestinal transplants. Rather than being sequenced by the commercial service, samples from a few later patients were sequenced in-house on an Illumina MiSeq and processed with MiXCR. Every recipient was given anti-thymocyte globulin induction, then maintenance tacrolimus and steroids for around three years. Alloreactive clones were identified by sequencing pre-transplant mixed lymphocyte reaction products and comparing them with unstimulated pre-transplant donor and recipient T cells. Donor T cell macrochimerism was defined as a peak of at least 4% donor T cells among recipient peripheral blood mononuclear cells. The cohort enrolled fewer than 25 intestinal transplant recipients including one retransplant, and a few patients lacking pretransplant specimens were excluded. Bulk TCR-beta CDR3 sequencing was used to track graft-versus-host and host-versus-graft alloreactive T cell clones in the graft, circulation and bone marrow after intestinal transplantation.

Study-wide findings and limitations: The relatively low number and heterogeneity of intestinal transplant patients limited the conclusions. GvH clones turned up in recipient bone marrow, with some appearing earlier in ileal mucosa or blood, a pattern consistent with an intestinal mucosal origin. In patients with donor T cell macrochimerism, the allografts had high GvH to HvG T cell clonal ratios. Peak levels of circulating GvH clones were associated with declines in HvG clones early after transplant.

The sequence was collected from a human donor who received an intestinal transplant. The chain was built from TRBV10-1 and TRBJ2-1, with TRBD2 matching 12 junction bases. The sample in question was unstimulated CD8+ T cells sorted from spleen or lymph node cells, obtained before intestinal transplant. At the DNA level, the sequence is TGCGCCAGCAGTGCGACTAGCGGGAGCAATGAGCAGTTCTTC. It codes for CASSATSGSNEQFF.